These 22 T cell receptor beta chains came from one sample sequenced in a study of blood T cells in healthy people across ages. PCR was performed a second time for roughly 6 to 12 cycles using a sample-barcoded 5' primer and a J-beta primer mix. Via MiXCR, TCRdb re-called the 5' RACE reads, giving one row per CDR3 protein. This table holds 1.5 million to 2 million distinct CDR3 sequences, approximately 28% found once. Sequenced sample: blood. The receptors come from a woman in her twenties or thirties in good health.

The V call is TRBV28, the J call TRBJ1-5; D is ambiguous. CDR1 is MDHEN, CDR2 SYDVKM, per germline. V lost 5 bases to trimming and J lost 2 bases, with 7 bases between them. This CDR3 spans 13 amino acids. The CDR3 DNA reads TGTGCCAGCAGTGGGTTCGGCAATCAGCCCCAGCATTTT. Protein: CASSGFGNQPQHF.

The sample holds a few counts of this clonotype. The chain links TRBV15 to TRBJ1-1; D is ambiguous. This CDR3 spans 14 amino acids. The V and J ends lost 0 bases and 4 bases respectively, with 9 bases between them. Germline V lookup: CDR1 LNHNV, CDR2 YYDKDF (reference sequence). CDR3 loop: CATSRDAEPTEAFF. The CDR3 DNA sequence: TGTGCCACCAGCAGAGATGCGGAACCCACTGAAGCTTTCTTT.

The chain employs TRBV29-1 and TRBJ1-2; D unclear. V lost 7 bases and J 4 bases, leaving 13 bases between the germline ends. The CDR3 totals 12 residues. CDR1 and CDR2 from the germline V gene are SQVTM and ANQGSEA. The CDR3 DNA follows: TGCAGCGGTTCCGGGAGCAGCTATGGCTACACCTTC. It is translated as CSGSGSSYGYTF. Full variable domain (outside the CDR3, taken from reference TRBV29-1 and TRBJ1-2): SAVISQKPSRDICQRGTSLTIQCQVDSQVTMMFWYRQQPGQSLTLIATANQGSEATYESGFVIDKFPISRPNLTFSTLTVSNMSPEDSSIYLCSGSGSSYGYTFGSGTRLTVV.

The gene calls are TRBV14 and TRBJ2-5, with TRBD2 matching 9 bases. The CDR3 runs 16 residues. Trimming at V came to 1 base and at J to 8 bases, leaving 11 bases not matched to a gene. CDR1 and CDR2 (germline): SGHDN, FVKESK. CDR3 sequence: CASSQGPSGVKRTQYF. CDR3 bases: TGTGCCAGCAGCCAAGGGCCTAGCGGGGTCAAGAGAACCCAGTACTTC.

The table lists this clonotype with many counts. The CDR3 region is CASSPAGLSYEQYF. The CDR3 nucleotides are TGTGCCAGCAGCCCGGCAGGTCTCTCCTACGAGCAGTACTTC. The chain couples TRBV12-3 or TRBV12-4 to TRBJ2-7; D remains unclear. There are 14 residues in the CDR3. V was trimmed by 6 bases and J by 0 bases, leaving 12 bases between them.

In nucleotides, the CDR3 is TGTGCCTCACGGAAGGCCTCGAACACTGAAGCTTTCTTT. This translates into CASRKASNTEAFF. The V and J genes are TRBV12-3 or TRBV12-4 and TRBJ1-1; D is ambiguous. This CDR3 contains 13 residues. V was cut by 11 bases and J by 1 base, with 14 bases left in between.

This clonotype was picked up many times. V is TRBV24-1 and J is TRBJ2-5; D call uncertain. V lost 4 bases to trimming and J lost 1 base, with 12 bases between them. Germline V gene data show CDR1 as KGHDR and CDR2 as SFDVKD. This CDR3 spans 15 amino acids. The CDR3 bases are TGTGCCACCAGTGAGGTGGAGCCAACCCAAGAGACCCAGTACTTC. Translating it yields CATSEVEPTQETQYF.

Only a few counts were recorded for this clonotype. V usage is TRBV5-1 and J usage is TRBJ2-7, with D perhaps given as TRBD1 or TRBD2 (6 bases each). CDR3 length equals 15 residues. Looked up from germline, CDR1 is SGHRS and CDR2 is YFSETQ. Trimming left V 3 bases short and J 2 bases short, with 15 bases between. CDR3 loop: CASSWGGQSPYEQYF. Here the CDR3 DNA reads TGCGCCAGCAGCTGGGGAGGACAGAGCCCCTACGAGCAGTACTTC.

V gene TRBV28 combines with J gene TRBJ2-5, with D tentatively TRBD2 (5 bases). The CDR3 is made up of 12 amino acids. Trimming left V 2 bases short and J 8 bases short, with 9 bases between. Germline loops: CDR1 MDHEN, CDR2 SYDVKM. The CDR3 DNA sequence: TGTGCCAGCAGTTTAGGAGCTAGCACCCAGTACTTC. It specifies CASSLGASTQYF.

CDR3: CSAKNPGQGRHGYTF. CDR3 DNA sequence: TGCAGTGCCAAAAACCCGGGACAGGGAAGGCATGGCTACACCTTC. The chain joins TRBV20-1 to TRBJ1-2, with TRBD1 matching over 9 bases. CDR1 DFQATT and CDR2 SNEGSKA come from the germline V gene (reference sequence). V was pared by 6 bases and J by 6 bases, with 14 bases of the junction left unmatched. This CDR3 region has 15 residues.

This clonotype was counted only a few times. The CDR3 sequence: CASGPGQGARYNEQFF. In DNA form, the CDR3 reads TGTGCTAGTGGTCCGGGACAGGGGGCAAGGTACAATGAGCAGTTCTTC. V is TRBV12-5 and J is TRBJ2-1; 12 bases match TRBD1. Germline lookup yields CDR1 LGHNT and CDR2 FRNRAP. This CDR3 is built from 16 residues. The V and J ends lost 5 bases and 4 bases, in that order; junction bases with no gene match: 6.

This clonotype was seen a handful of times. This chain connects TRBV5-1 to TRBJ2-1; TRBD2 aligns across 11 bases. The CDR3 has 16 residues. V shed 4 bases and J 3 bases; nucleotides not matched to a gene: 6. Germline V lookup: CDR1 SGHRS, CDR2 YFSETQ. In DNA, the CDR3 is TGCGCCAGCAGCCATCCGGGACTAGCGGTCTACAATGAGCAGTTCTTC. This translates into CASSHPGLAVYNEQFF. The full variable domain, completed using reference TRBV5-1 and TRBJ2-1, is KAGVTQTPRYLIKTRGQQVTLSCSPISGHRSVSWYQQTPGQGLQFLFEYFSETQRNKGNFPGRFSGRQFSNSRSEMNVSTLELGDSALYLCASSHPGLAVYNEQFFGPGTRLTVL.

This clonotype was observed many times. The CDR3 DNA reads as TGCAGCGTTGTAAGAATAGAGACCCAGTACTTC. This sequence encodes CSVVRIETQYF. The rearrangement joins TRBV29-1 to TRBJ2-5; D is ambiguous. The germline gives CDR1 SQVTM, CDR2 ANQGSEA. CDR3 length equals 11 residues. Trimming left V 4 bases short and J 4 bases short, with 7 bases between.

About this clonotype: Its ends do not fully match the called genes, so a read error is possible. The chain couples TRBV5-1 to TRBJ2-4; 8 bases match TRBD1. From germline, CDR1 is SGHRS and CDR2 YFSETQ. The length of the CDR3 is 16 residues. CDR3 sequence reads: CASSVPQGGPKNTQYF. DNA for the CDR3: TGCGCCAGCAGCGTACCACAGGGGGGACCCAAAAACACTCAGTACTTC.

This clonotype has at least ten counts. V gene TRBV29-1 combines with J gene TRBJ2-5, with TRBD1 matching over 8 bases. CDR1 is SQVTM and CDR2 is ANQGSEA in the germline V gene. This CDR3 region has 13 residues. Losses at the gene ends were 7 bases for V and 3 bases for J; bases not matched to a gene: 7. The CDR3 DNA reads as TGCAGCGGGAGGACAGGGTTAGAAGAGACCCAGTACTTC. Its protein is CSGRTGLEETQYF.

The rearrangement links TRBV7-9 to TRBJ2-7; 7 nucleotides match TRBD2. Looked up from germline, CDR1 is SEHNR and CDR2 is FQNEAQ (reference sequence). With V trimmed by 5 bases and J by 4 bases, 8 bases remained unmatched. The CDR3 runs to 14 residues. In DNA, the CDR3 is TGTGCCAGCAGCGAGAGCGGGGCAGATTACGAGCAGTACTTC. Encoded protein: CASSESGADYEQYF. Using reference TRBV7-9 and TRBJ2-7 for the parts outside the CDR3, the full variable domain is DTGVSQNPRHKITKRGQNVTFRCDPISEHNRLYWYRQTLGQGPEFLTYFQNEAQLEKSRLLSDRFSAERPKGSFSTLEIQRTEQGDSAMYLCASSESGADYEQYFGPGTRLTVT.

The rearrangement links TRBV6-1 to TRBJ2-1; 8 nucleotides align to TRBD2. The length of the CDR3 is 19 residues. The J segment lost 7 bases and the V segment lost 7 bases, leaving 24 bases of the junction unmatched. CDR1 and CDR2 from the germline V gene are MNHNS and SASEGT. The CDR3 sequence is CASNKGGLDGGALKNEQFF. The DNA of the CDR3 is TGTGCCAGCAACAAAGGAGGCCTAGACGGGGGGGCCCTTAAAAATGAGCAGTTCTTC.

Concerning this clonotype: The junction departs from germline at one end; a sequencing error may be responsible. The V and J genes are TRBV5-4 and TRBJ1-2, with D unclear. Germline assignment: CDR1 SGHNT and CDR2 YYREEE (reference sequence). CDR3 length equals 12 residues. The CDR3 loop is CASSLDLHGNTF. The CDR3 DNA follows: TGTGCCAGCAGCTTAGACCTCCATGGCAACACCTTC.

The chain uses TRBV3-1 and TRBJ2-1; tentative D call: TRBD2 (5 bases). With 10 bases removed from V and 0 bases from J, the gap between germline ends came to 19 bases. Germline CDR1 reads LGHDT; CDR2 reads YNNKEL (reference sequence). This CDR3 comprises 16 residues. In DNA form, the CDR3 reads TGTGCCACCAAAAACAAGTCGGGGAGCTCCTACAATGAGCAGTTCTTC. It yields the protein CATKNKSGSSYNEQFF.

This clonotype has just a few counts. The gene calls are TRBV6-6 and TRBJ2-2, with TRBD1 matching 9 bases. Trimming at V came to 6 bases and at J to 2 bases, leaving 1 base not matched to a gene. The germline gives CDR1 MNHNY, CDR2 SVGAGI (reference sequence). This CDR3 region has 14 residues. Written as DNA, the CDR3 is TGTGCCAGCAGACAGGGGGCCAACACCGGGGAGCTGTTTTTT. As protein: CASRQGANTGELFF.

V usage is TRBV27 and J usage is TRBJ1-1; D ambiguous. The V end was cut by 0 bases, the J end by 4 bases, with 15 bases between. Germline V gene data show CDR1 as MNHEY and CDR2 as SMNVEV (reference sequence). There are 16 residues in the CDR3. The CDR3 coding sequence is TGTGCCAGCAGTTTATCGAATATTCGTGTCAGCACTGAAGCTTTCTTT. Residues: CASSLSNIRVSTEAFF.

A few counts support this clonotype. This CDR3 is CASSSSRAQPYNEQFF. DNA for the CDR3: TGTGCCAGCAGTTCAAGTCGCGCCCAGCCCTACAATGAGCAGTTCTTC. The V gene is TRBV12-3 or TRBV12-4, the J gene TRBJ2-1; D gene unclear. The V gene lost 4 bases and the J gene lost 2 bases, with 15 bases spanning the gap. This CDR3 comprises 16 residues.